This entry concerns a single T cell receptor (beta chain). It has no known antigen specificity. No base-level quality is on record; no much larger clone is a single base apart. This entry is derived from a study of cytomegalovirus exposure and HLA in healthy donors (TCRdb year 2017). At the level of the whole study: According to an earlier analysis of a few hundred of the donors, about 179 million T cells yielded 90 million to 140 million unique TCR beta sequences and approximately 300 Gb of sequence data. High-throughput TCR immunosequencing, statistical association of individual TCRs with disease status, and machine learning were combined to predict cytomegalovirus infection status. A later analysis re-analyzed previously published TCR beta repertoires from 500 to 700 donors and added high-resolution HLA genotyping to study TCR occurrence patterns. An early release that covered approximately 600 HLA-typed donors contained approximately 300 gigabases of sequencing data and 80 million or so unique TCR sequences. In addition to the first cohort of 666 subjects, a separate validation cohort of approximately 120 different subjects was used. Typing coverage varied by locus: about 620-640 donors for A, B, C, DRB1 and DQB1; 500 to 550 for DQA1; more than 600 for DPA1; around 450 for DPB1. HLA typing included class I and class II loci at four-digit resolution. The study aimed to test whether signatures of past pathogen exposure could be identified by cataloging public T cell receptors. A later genetic analysis used genome-wide SNP genotypes for about 60% of the roughly 700 donors, treating that subset as a discovery cohort. Donor age, sex, ethnicity and CMV serostatus were compiled together with the repertoire data. In an earlier analysis of a few hundred of the donors, high-throughput TCR beta sequencing was used to judge whether each TCR beta V gene segment behaved as functional or pseudogenic. Using immunosequencing, the study profiled T cell repertoires from 666 subjects and related those repertoires to cytomegalovirus serostatus. Roughly 5 DR-DQ haplotypes were handled as single units for association and clustering because linkage in the cohort was strong. Among about 360 genotyped donors of the cohort, an average of about 240,000 unique TCR beta nucleotide sequences were sequenced per donor, roughly 18% of them non-productive. Every discovery cohort repertoire had been produced on one sequencing platform. The genetic ancestry cluster associated with self-reported Caucasian donors included about 81% of the 350 to 500 genotyped donors. Rather than drawing on any new phenotypic data, the later analysis identified candidate immune exposures from TCR beta sequences and the way those sequences occurred across donors.

Preparation of the library involved the immunoSEQ multiplex PCR assay. A mixture of 60 forward primers for TCR Vbeta segments and 13 reverse primers for TCR Jbeta segments was used in the multiplex PCR. The CDR3 region of rearranged TCR beta genes was amplified from genomic DNA with a multiplex PCR assay. On the Illumina HiSeq System, the amplified TCR beta libraries were sequenced as 87-base-pair reads. Per the authors' processing: A later analysis tallied approximately 87 million unique TCR beta chains across the approximately 670 repertoires, and around 9.9 million of those chains were shared by two or more donors. A nearest-neighbor algorithm error-corrected the raw reads and collapsed the reads into unique sequences, merging closely related sequences to remove PCR and sequencing errors. V, D and J gene segments were assigned by aligning CDR3 sequences to IMGT reference sequences. For a sequence to be retained, a match of at least six nucleotides was required to both a V gene segment and a J gene segment. Rearrangements were classified as productive when the CDR3 lacked stop codons and remained in frame with V and J, and all other rearrangements were classified as non-productive. CDR3 was defined by IMGT convention, running from the second conserved V-encoded cysteine to the conserved J-encoded phenylalanine. The earlier analysis of about 560 of the donors excluded any sequence lacking an unambiguous match to a single V gene segment. In an earlier analysis of some 590 of the donors, a V segment was called functional when productive rearrangements were above 56.7%, and segregating when the standard deviation between donors exceeded 5%. A statistical classification framework was developed to diagnose cytomegalovirus status using the catalog of TCR beta chain sequences. In a later analysis, V and J genes were assigned by comparing TCR nucleotide sequences against IMGT/GENE-DB human TR gene sequences. The TCRdist pipeline was used in a later analysis to assign CDR3 sequences and most-parsimonious VDJ recombination scenarios. A later analysis defined each TCR beta chain by its CDR3 amino acid sequence plus V-gene family, and excluded reads lacking a unique V-gene family. A later analysis removed 592 highly shared, low-generation-probability nucleotide sequences to deal with suspected cross-contamination and a sequencing artifact. In a later analysis, a clonal expansion index was calculated for each public chain from normalized within-repertoire ranks of inferred template counts. Generation probabilities in a later analysis came from a VDJ recombination model fitted to out-of-frame rearrangements, and those results were checked against IGoR. In a later analysis, hypergeometric tests were used to score TCR-TCR, TCR-HLA and TCR-CMV co-occurrence, with a repertoire-size bias correction applied to TCR pairs. In a later analysis, false discovery rates were estimated by permuting HLA or CMV assignments 20 times. In a later analysis, co-occurring TCRs were grouped using DBSCAN, and TCRdist sequence similarity was added for clustering within HLA-allele-positive subsets. Co-occurrence clustering excluded repertoires with fewer than 30,000 or more than 120,000 public chains, plus five with anomalous nucleotide sharing. Sourced from immuneACCESS, this table was stored by TCRdb with only in-frame sequences that have V and J called. A share of the clones is absent; for the studies checked, an unresolved V gene accounts for under half, and the remainder has no known explanation. V and J calls and clone size follow that table, whereas D and trimming were derived from the DNA. Recorded for this sample are roughly 160,000 clones; around four fifths of them occurred a single time. Of the sample, around 1.3% falls within the top ten clones.

The cohort consisted of 600 to 750 healthy bone marrow donors. At the time of sampling, every cohort member was nominally healthy, though immune exposures that went unrecorded were likely present. The donor was CMV seronegative and was included in the group of around 320 seronegative cohort members. Every donor gave a peripheral blood sample, and the peripheral blood mononuclear cells from that sample were used for TCR beta sequencing. The Qiagen DNeasy Blood Extraction Kit was used to extract genomic DNA from the blood cell samples. Broad study findings and their caveats: A few of the identified cytomegalovirus-associated TCR beta chains were confirmed in vitro to be specific for cytomegalovirus antigens. The sequencing pipeline was judged likely to have produced a cluster of highly shared sequence variants as a technical artifact. The classifier was reported to diagnose cytomegalovirus status with high specificity and sensitivity in both the original and validation cohorts. In a later analysis, most CMV-associated TCR beta chains were found to appear HLA-restricted, with HLA associations seemingly driven largely by CMV exposure. Because HLA typing was missing for some donors at each locus, association tests included only the typed subset. Because counts were too low, 15 to 20 rarely observed V segments, including chromosome 9 orphons, were excluded from the earlier analysis of about 500 of the donors. Across donors, most TCR sequences were observed very rarely, whereas some public TCRs were present in many individuals. Some IMGT-functional V segments, including TRBV6-2 and TRBV6-3, could not be distinguished by the 87-base-pair reads and were therefore excluded. In a later analysis, the rate of TCR association differed among HLA loci, with DRB1 alleles having the most associated TCRs and HLA-C alleles having the fewest. An association between a missense DCLRE1C variant and V-gene and J-gene trimming of TCR beta chains was found in a later genetic analysis and replicated in an independent cohort. In the study, 150 to 200 TCR beta chains were listed as associated with cytomegalovirus. Assigning TCR associations to individual alleles was difficult when HLA alleles, especially DR and DQ, strongly co-occurred. According to a later analysis, parvovirus B19, influenza, CMV and Epstein-Barr virus appeared linked to several top co-occurrence clusters. Linkage disequilibrium might explain the correlated functional status among segregating V segments, but an unknown experimental factor could not be excluded. In a later analysis, some 17,000 TCR beta sequences were associated with specific HLA alleles at a false discovery rate of 0.05. It was suggested by the authors that the approach could potentially be generalized to other disease states and immunological phenotypes. In a later analysis, HLA-associated TCR beta chains were found to be more clonally expanded and to have lower generation probabilities than equally common non-associated chains. The presence/absence analyses assumed that sequencing depth was roughly uniform across donors, and that assumption may not be true. This cohort had only TCR beta chains sequenced, and the lack of alpha or paired-chain data limited which features could be detected. A further reported finding was that TCR beta sequences accurately predicted the HLA-A and HLA-B alleles for most subjects in the first cohort. A later genetic analysis reported fewer N-insertions in productive TCRs among donors in an Asian-associated ancestry cluster than the roughly 650-donor mean. An earlier analysis of around 540 of the donors showed that most TCR beta V segments appeared in productive rearrangements either about 87% or about 30% of the time, which broadly matched IMGT annotations. For the cohort, immune exposure information was limited to CMV serostatus.

The germline V gene (reference sequence) sets CDR1 to SGHNT and CDR2 to YYREEE. The CDR3 measures 15 amino acids from cysteine to phenylalanine. Of all the DNA, just the CDR3 is kept, 45 bases in frame from base 1. The trim is 1 base for V and 9 bases for J, with a gap of 17 bases between the germline ends. The sequence was collected from a woman in her fifties or sixties in good health and CMV-seronegative. The chain is encoded by TRBV5-4 joined to TRBJ2-1, with TRBD2 tentatively as D gene (5 bases match). Sequenced sample: PBMCs. At the DNA level, the sequence is TGTGCCAGCAGCTTGTACGGTGGGAGTGGTCGTGAGCAGTTCTTC. This is translated as CASSLYGGSGREQFF.